The clone carrying this T cell receptor beta chain came up once. Antigen: not known. The data derive from a study of post-analysis software for immune sequencing data. Overall study findings and caveats: Compared with controls, patients had more of about 5 TRBV segments, including TRBV5-6, TRBV5-1 and TRBV20-1. The F measure placed samples prepared in the same batch into strongly shared clusters. Multiple sclerosis patients had significantly lower normalized Chao1 diversity than controls.

Unique-molecular-identifier-tagged TCR beta cDNA libraries were used. Each sample of about 0.95 to 11 million input T cells yielded roughly 500,000 cDNA molecules, so each molecule approximated one T cell. From the PCR reads, TCRdb called clonotypes with MiXCR, one entry per CDR3 protein. Counted here are hundreds of thousands of distinct CDR3 sequences, approximately 60% occurring once; the ten biggest clones make up 11%. Trimming removed 2 bases at V and 3 bases at J, with 8 bases between. Germline V gene sequence: CDR1 SGHAT, CDR2 FQNNGV. The CDR3 loop spans 13 amino acids. This receptor was taken from a girl aged 2 to 9 with multiple sclerosis. The chain is built from TRBV11-2 and TRBJ2-7; unclear D gene. The specimen was blood. Here the CDR3 reads CASSLRTRYEQYF. In nucleotides, the CDR3 is TGTGCCAGCAGCTTAAGAACTCGCTACGAGCAGTACTTC.